This note documents a single T cell receptor beta chain sequence. This CDR3 has 12 residues. CDR1 is KGHSH and CDR2 is LQKENI in the germline V gene. Trimming left V 6 bases short and J 4 bases short, with 9 bases between. This sample stems from a study of cytomegalovirus exposure and HLA in healthy donors. The primer mix had 60 Vbeta and 13 Jbeta primers. The method was immunoSEQ multiplex PCR; TCRdb's version includes in-frame clones alone and lacks a portion of them. The sample has roughly 200,000 clones, 82% seen once. The receptor was isolated from a woman between 40 and 50 years old in good health and CMV-seronegative. Sequenced sample: PBMCs. The V gene is TRBV18, the J gene TRBJ2-5; D remains unclear. DNA of the CDR3: TGTGCCAGCTCCCCGAGGTCAGAGACCCAGTACTTC. It yields the protein CASSPRSETQYF.